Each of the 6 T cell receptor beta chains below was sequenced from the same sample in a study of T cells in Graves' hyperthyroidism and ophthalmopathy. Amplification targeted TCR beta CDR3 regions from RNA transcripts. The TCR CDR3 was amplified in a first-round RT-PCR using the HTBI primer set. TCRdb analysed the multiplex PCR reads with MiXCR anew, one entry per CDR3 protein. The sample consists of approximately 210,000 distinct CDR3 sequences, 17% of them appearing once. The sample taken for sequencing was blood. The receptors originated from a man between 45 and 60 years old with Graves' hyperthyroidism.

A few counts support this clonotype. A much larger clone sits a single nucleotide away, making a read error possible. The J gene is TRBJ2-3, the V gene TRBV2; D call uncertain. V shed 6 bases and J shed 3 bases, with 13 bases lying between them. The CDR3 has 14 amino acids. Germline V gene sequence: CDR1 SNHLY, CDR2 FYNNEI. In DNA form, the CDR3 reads TGTGCCAGCAGAGCCTATCTTCTGACAGATACGCAGTATTTT. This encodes CASRAYLLTDTQYF.

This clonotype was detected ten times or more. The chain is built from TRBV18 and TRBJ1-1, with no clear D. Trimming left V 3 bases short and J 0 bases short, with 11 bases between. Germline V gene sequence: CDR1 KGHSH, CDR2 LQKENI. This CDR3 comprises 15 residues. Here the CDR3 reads CASSPSAVMNTEAFF. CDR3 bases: TGTGCCAGCTCACCCTCCGCGGTAATGAACACTGAAGCTTTCTTT.

Here the CDR3 reads CASSVGTGEVYEQYF. For the CDR3, the DNA is TGTGCCAGCAGCGTAGGAACGGGAGAAGTTTACGAGCAGTACTTC. V is TRBV9 and J is TRBJ2-7; D might be TRBD2 (6 bases). The CDR3 runs 15 residues. V was pared by 0 bases and J by 4 bases, with 14 bases between. CDR1 SGDLS and CDR2 YYNGEE come from the germline V gene.

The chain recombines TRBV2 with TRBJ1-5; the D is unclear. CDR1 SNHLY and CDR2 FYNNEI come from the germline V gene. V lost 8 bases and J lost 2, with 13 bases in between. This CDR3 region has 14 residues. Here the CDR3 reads CASGREEGNQPQHF. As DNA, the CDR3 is TGTGCCAGCGGGAGGGAAGAGGGCAATCAGCCCCAGCATTTT.

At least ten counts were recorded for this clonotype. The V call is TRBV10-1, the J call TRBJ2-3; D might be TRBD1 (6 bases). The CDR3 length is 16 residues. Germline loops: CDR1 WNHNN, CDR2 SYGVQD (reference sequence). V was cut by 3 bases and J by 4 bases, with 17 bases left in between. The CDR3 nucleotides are TGCGCCAGCAGTGATCTTGCAGGGGAGTTTGCAGATACGCAGTATTTT. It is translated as CASSDLAGEFADTQYF.

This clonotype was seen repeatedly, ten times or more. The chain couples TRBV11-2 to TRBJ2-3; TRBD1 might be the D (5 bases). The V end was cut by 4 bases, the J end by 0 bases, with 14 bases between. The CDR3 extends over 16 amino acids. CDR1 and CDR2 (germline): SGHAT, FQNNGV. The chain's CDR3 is CASSSIDRTSTDTQYF. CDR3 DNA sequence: TGTGCCAGCAGCTCCATAGACAGAACTAGCACAGATACGCAGTATTTT.